This T cell receptor beta chain was identified during a study of cytomegalovirus exposure and HLA in healthy donors. It was with 60 Vbeta and 13 Jbeta primers that the PCR ran. Assay used: immunoSEQ multiplex PCR; TCRdb lists only in-frame clones, some missing. The sample consists of 210,000 or so clones, over 80% of them appearing once. Notes on the study in general: The authors later found most CMV-associated TCR beta chains appeared HLA-restricted.

CDR3 size: 10 residues. Germline CDR1 and CDR2: DFQATT and SNEGSKA (reference sequence). V lost 6 bases to trimming and J lost 11 bases, with 13 bases between them. With regard to this clone: Its antigen is not identified.

The source of this sequence is a man aged 25-45 years in good health and CMV-seronegative. The chain employs TRBV20-1 and TRBJ1-1; possible D gene TRBD1, 5 bases. Sample: PBMCs. CDR3 bases: TGCAGTGCCCAGGGTACAGAGGCTTTCTTT. Encoded protein: CSAQGTEAFF.